One sample yielded the 3 T cell receptor beta chains listed below, sequenced in a study of blood T cell repertoires in COVID-19. The protocol was immunoSEQ multiplex PCR, while the TCRdb copy is restricted to in-frame clones and leaves out a portion. The sample carries nearly 25,000 clones, under 90% recorded once. The specimen was peripheral blood. The receptors were sampled from a man aged 70-80 years with acute or convalescent COVID-19.

The chain joins TRBV5-1 to TRBJ2-3, with 14 bases that match TRBD2. The J segment lost 9 bases and the V segment lost 0 bases, leaving 18 bases of the junction unmatched. In germline, CDR1 is SGHRS, CDR2 YFSETQ. The CDR3 has 20 residues. Here the CDR3 DNA reads TGCGCCAGCAGCTTGGTTGCGGGGGCGCAGACTAGCGGGGGGGCTAAAACGCAGTATTTT. Translating gives CASSLVAGAQTSGGAKTQYF.

This clone appeared once. The chain carries TRBV7-6 and TRBJ2-1, with TRBD2 matching over 11 bases. Germline assignment: CDR1 SGHVS and CDR2 FNYEAQ. Trimming removed 6 bases from V and 3 bases from J; junction bases left unmatched: 7. The CDR3 sequence is 16 residues long. The CDR3 reads CASSRVGLADYNEQFF. The CDR3, as DNA: TGTGCCAGCAGTAGAGTGGGACTAGCGGACTACAATGAGCAGTTCTTC.

This chain links TRBV9 with TRBJ2-5, with a weak D call TRBD1 (5 bases). CDR3 length equals 14 residues. Germline V gene sequence: CDR1 SGDLS, CDR2 YYNGEE. Deletions cut 4 bases from V and 5 bases from J, with 15 bases between. CDR3 residues: CASSPTGLWETQYF. In nucleotides, the CDR3 is TGTGCCAGCAGCCCAACAGGCCTCTGGGAGACCCAGTACTTC.